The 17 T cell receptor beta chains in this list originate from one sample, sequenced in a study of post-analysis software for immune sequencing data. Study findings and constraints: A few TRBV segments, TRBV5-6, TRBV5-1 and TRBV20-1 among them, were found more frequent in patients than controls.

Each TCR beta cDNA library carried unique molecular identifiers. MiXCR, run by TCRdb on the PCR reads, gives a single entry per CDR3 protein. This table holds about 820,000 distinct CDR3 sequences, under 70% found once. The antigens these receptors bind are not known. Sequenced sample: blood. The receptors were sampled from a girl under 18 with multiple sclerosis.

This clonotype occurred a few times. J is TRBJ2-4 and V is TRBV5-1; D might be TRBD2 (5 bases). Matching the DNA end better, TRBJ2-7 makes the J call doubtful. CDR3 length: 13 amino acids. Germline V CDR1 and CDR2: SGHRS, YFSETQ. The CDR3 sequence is CASSYNSGNEQYF. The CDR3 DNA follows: TGCGCCAGCAGCTATAATTCGGGGAACGAGCAGTACTTC.

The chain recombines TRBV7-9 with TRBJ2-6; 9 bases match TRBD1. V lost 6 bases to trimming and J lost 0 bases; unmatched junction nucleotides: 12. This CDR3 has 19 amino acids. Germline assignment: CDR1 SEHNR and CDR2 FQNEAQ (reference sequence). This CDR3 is CASRTVGQGSTSGANVLTF. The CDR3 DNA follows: TGTGCCAGCAGGACGGTGGGACAGGGTAGTACCTCTGGGGCCAACGTCCTGACTTTC. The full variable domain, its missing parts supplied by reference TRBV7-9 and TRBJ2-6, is DTGVSQNPRHKITKRGQNVTFRCDPISEHNRLYWYRQTLGQGPEFLTYFQNEAQLEKSRLLSDRFSAERPKGSFSTLEIQRTEQGDSAMYLCASRTVGQGSTSGANVLTFGAGSRLTVL.

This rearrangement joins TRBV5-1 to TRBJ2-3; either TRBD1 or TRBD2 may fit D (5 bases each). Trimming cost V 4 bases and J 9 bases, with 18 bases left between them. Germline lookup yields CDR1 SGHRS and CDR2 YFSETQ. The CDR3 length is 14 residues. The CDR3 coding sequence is TGCGCCAGCAGCCGGGACCGAGAGCTAACCACGCAGTATTTT. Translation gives CASSRDRELTTQYF.

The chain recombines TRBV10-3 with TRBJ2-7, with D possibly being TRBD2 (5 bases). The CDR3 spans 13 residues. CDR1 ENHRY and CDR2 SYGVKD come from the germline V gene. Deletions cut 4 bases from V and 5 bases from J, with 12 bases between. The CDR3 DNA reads TGTGCCATCAGTGTCGGGGTAGTCCACGAGCAGTACTTC. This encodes CAISVGVVHEQYF.

CDR3 sequence: CASSETSSSYEQYF. DNA for the CDR3: TGTGCCAGCAGTGAGACAAGTTCATCCTACGAGCAGTACTTC. The chain recombines TRBV2 with TRBJ2-4, with D unresolved. The DNA end lines up better with TRBJ2-7; the J call may be wrong. The CDR3 is 14 amino acids. Germline V gene sequence: CDR1 SNHLY, CDR2 FYNNEI.

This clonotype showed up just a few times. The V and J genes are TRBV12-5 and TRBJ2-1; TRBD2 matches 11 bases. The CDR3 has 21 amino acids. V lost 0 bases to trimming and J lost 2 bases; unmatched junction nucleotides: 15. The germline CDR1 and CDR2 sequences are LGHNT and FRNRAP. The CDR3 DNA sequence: TGTGCTAGTGGTTTGGTAAACCGCCTAGCGGGAGGATTCGGCCCCTACAATGAGCAGTTCTTC. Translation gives CASGLVNRLAGGFGPYNEQFF.

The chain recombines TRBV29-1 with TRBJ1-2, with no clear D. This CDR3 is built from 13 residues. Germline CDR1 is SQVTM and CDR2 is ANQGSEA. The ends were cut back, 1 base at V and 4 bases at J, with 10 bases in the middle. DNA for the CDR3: TGCAGCGTTGAAGGAGCGTCAGCCTATGGCTACACCTTC. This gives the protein CSVEGASAYGYTF.

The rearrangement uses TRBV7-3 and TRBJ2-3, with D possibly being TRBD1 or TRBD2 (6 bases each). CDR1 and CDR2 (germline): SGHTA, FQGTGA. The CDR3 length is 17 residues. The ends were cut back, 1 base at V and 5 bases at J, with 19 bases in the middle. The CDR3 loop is CASSLKWGRESQDTQYF. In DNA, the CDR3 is TGTGCCAGCAGCTTAAAGTGGGGGCGGGAATCCCAAGATACGCAGTATTTT.

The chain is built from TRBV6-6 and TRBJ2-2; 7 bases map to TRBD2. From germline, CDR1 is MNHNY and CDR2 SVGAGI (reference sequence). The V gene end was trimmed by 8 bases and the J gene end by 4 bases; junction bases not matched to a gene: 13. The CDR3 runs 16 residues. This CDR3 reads CASVRFKRDGTGELFF. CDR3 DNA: TGTGCCAGCGTCCGATTTAAGCGGGATGGCACCGGGGAGCTGTTTTTT.

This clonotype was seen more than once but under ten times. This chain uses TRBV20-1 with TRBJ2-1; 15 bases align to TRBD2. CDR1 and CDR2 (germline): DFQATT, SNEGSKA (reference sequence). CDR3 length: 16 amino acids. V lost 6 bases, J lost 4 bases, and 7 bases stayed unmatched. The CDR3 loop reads CSATGTSGGTYNEQFF. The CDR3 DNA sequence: TGCAGTGCCACCGGGACTAGCGGGGGGACTTACAATGAGCAGTTCTTC.

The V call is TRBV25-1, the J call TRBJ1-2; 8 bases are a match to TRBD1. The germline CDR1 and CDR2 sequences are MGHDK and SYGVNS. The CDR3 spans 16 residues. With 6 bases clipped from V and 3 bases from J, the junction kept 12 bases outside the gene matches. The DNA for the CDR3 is TGTGCCAGCAGCCCTGCCTATGGACAGGGTGACTATGGCTACACCTTC. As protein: CASSPAYGQGDYGYTF.

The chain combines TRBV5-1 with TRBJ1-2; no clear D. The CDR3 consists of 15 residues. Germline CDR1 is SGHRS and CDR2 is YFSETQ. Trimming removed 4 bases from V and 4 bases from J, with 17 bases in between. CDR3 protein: CASSPGKMLGYGYTF. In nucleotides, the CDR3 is TGCGCCAGCAGCCCCGGCAAGATGCTAGGCTATGGCTACACCTTC. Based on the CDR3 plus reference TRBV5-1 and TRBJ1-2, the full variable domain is KAGVTQTPRYLIKTRGQQVTLSCSPISGHRSVSWYQQTPGQGLQFLFEYFSETQRNKGNFPGRFSGRQFSNSRSEMNVSTLELGDSALYLCASSPGKMLGYGYTFGSGTRLTVV.

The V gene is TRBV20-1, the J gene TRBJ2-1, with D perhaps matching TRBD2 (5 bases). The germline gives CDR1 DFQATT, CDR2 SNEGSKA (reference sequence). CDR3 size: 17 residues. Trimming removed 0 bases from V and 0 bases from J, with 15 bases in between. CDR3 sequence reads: CSARDRTGKSSYNEQFF. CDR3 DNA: TGCAGTGCTAGAGATCGGACGGGGAAGAGCTCCTACAATGAGCAGTTCTTC.

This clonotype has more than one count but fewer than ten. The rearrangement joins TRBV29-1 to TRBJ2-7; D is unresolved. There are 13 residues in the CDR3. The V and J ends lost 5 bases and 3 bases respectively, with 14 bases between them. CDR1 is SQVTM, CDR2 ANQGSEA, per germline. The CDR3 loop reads CSVRKTPSYEQYF. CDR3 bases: TGCAGCGTTCGCAAAACCCCGAGCTACGAGCAGTACTTC.

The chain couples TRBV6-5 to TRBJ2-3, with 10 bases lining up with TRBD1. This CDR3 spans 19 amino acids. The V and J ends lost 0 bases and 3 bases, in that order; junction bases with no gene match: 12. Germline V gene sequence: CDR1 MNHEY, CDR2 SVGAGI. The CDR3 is CASSYSRTTGGFFTDTQYF. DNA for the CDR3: TGTGCCAGCAGTTACTCGAGAACGACAGGGGGCTTCTTTACAGATACGCAGTATTTT.

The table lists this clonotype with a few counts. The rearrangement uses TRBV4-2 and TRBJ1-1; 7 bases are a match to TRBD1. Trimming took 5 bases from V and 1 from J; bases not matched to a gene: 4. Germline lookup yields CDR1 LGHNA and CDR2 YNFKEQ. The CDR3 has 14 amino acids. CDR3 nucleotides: TGTGCCAGCAGCGGGAGACAGGGGAACACTGAAGCTTTCTTT. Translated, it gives CASSGRQGNTEAFF.

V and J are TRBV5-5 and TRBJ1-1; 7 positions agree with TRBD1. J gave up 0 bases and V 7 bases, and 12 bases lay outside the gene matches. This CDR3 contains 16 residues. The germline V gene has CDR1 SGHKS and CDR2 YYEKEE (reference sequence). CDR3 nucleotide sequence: TGTGCCAGCTTTGACAGGGCTAAGACCTTGAACACTGAAGCTTTCTTT. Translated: CASFDRAKTLNTEAFF.